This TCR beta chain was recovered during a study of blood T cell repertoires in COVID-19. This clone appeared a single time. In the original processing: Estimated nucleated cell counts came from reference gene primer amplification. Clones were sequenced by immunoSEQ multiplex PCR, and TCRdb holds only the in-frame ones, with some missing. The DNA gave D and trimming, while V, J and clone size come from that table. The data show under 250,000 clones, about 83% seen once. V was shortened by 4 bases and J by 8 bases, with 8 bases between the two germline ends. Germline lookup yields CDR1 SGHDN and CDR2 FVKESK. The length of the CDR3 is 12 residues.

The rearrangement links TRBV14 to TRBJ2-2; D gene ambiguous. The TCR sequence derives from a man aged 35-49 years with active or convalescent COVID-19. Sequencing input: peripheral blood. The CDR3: CASSPTGGELFF. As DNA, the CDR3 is TGTGCCAGCAGCCCGACTGGGGGGGAGCTGTTTTTT.